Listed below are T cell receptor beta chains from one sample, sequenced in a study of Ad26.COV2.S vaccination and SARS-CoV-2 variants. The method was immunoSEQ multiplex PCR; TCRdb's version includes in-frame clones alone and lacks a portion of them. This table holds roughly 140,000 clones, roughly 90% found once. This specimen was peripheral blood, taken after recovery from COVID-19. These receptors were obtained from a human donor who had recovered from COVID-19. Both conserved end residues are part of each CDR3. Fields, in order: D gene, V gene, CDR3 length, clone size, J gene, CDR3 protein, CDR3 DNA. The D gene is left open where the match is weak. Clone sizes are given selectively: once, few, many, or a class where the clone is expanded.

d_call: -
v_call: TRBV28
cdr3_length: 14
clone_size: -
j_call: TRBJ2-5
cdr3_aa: CASSLKGYQETQYF
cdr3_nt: TGTGCCAGCAGTTTAAAGGGGTATCAAGAGACCCAGTACTTC

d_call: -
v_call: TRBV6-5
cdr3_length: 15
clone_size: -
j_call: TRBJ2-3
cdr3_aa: CASSYSPGRQDTQYF
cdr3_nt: TGTGCCAGCAGTTACTCGCCGGGGCGTCAGGATACGCAGTATTTT

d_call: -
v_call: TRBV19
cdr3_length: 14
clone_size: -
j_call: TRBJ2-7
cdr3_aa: CASSIGLGPYEQYF
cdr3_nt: TGTGCCAGTAGTATAGGTTTGGGACCCTACGAGCAGTACTTC

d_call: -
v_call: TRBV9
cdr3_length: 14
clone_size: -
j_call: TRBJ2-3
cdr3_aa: CASSVGDEGDTQYF
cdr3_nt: TGTGCCAGCAGCGTAGGGGATGAGGGGGATACGCAGTATTTT

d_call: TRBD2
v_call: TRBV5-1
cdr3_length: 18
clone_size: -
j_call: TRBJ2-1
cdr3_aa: CASSLLAGGPLESYEQFF
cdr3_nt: TGCGCCAGCAGCTTACTAGCGGGGGGCCCGTTGGAATCCTATGAGCAGTTCTTC

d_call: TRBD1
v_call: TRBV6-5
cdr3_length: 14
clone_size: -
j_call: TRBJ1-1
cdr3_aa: CASSPRGLGTEAFF
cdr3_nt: TGTGCCAGCAGCCCCAGGGGGCTAGGGACTGAAGCTTTCTTT

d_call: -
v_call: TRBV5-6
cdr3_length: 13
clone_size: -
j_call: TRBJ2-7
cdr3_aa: CASSFWTSREQYF
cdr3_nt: TGTGCCAGCAGCTTTTGGACAAGTCGGGAGCAGTACTTC

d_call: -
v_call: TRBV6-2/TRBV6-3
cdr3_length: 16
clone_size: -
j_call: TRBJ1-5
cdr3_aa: CASSYGRLYSNQPQHF
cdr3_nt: TGTGCCAGCAGTTACGGGCGGCTCTATAGCAATCAGCCCCAGCATTTT

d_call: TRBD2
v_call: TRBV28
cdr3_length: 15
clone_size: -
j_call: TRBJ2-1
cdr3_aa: CASTRPRAGVNEQFF
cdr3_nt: TGTGCCAGCACCCGCCCGCGGGCGGGAGTCAATGAGCAGTTCTTC

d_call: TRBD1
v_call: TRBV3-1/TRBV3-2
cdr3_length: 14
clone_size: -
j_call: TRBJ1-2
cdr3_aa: CASSRTGESYGYTF
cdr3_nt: TGTGCCAGCAGTCGGACAGGGGAAAGCTATGGCTACACCTTC

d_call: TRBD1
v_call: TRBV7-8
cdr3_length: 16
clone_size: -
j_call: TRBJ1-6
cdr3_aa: CASSLTSGQYNSPLHF
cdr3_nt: TGTGCCAGCAGCTTAACCTCGGGACAGTATAATTCACCCCTCCACTTT

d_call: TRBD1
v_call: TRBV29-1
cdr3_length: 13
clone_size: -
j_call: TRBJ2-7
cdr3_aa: CSALKDRGYEQYF
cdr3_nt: TGCAGCGCCTTAAAGGACAGGGGGTACGAGCAGTACTTC

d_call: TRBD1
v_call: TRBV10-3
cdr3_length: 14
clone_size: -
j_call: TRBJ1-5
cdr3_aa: CATRQGAINQPQHF
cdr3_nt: TGTGCCACCAGACAGGGGGCTATCAATCAGCCCCAGCATTTT

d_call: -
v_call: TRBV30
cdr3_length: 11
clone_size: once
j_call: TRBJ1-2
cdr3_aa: CAWSGKIGYTF
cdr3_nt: TGTGCCTGGAGTGGGAAGATTGGCTACACCTTC

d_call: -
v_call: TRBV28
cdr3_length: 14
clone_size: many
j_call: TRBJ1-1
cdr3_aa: CASSYQLGPVEAFF
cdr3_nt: TGTGCCAGCAGCTACCAATTGGGGCCAGTTGAAGCTTTCTTT

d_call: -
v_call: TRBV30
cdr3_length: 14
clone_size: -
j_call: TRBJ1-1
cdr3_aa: CAWNPGQPNTEAFF
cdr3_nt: TGTGCCTGGAACCCGGGACAACCGAACACTGAAGCTTTCTTT

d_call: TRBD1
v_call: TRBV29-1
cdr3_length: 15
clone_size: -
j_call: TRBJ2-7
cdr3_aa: CSVERTGTDTYEQYF
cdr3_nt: TGCAGCGTCGAGCGAACCGGGACAGACACCTACGAGCAGTACTTC

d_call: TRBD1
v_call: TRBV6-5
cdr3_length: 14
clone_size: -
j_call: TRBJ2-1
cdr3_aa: CASPGTGGSNEQFF
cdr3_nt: TGTGCCAGCCCCGGGACAGGGGGTTCCAATGAGCAGTTCTTC

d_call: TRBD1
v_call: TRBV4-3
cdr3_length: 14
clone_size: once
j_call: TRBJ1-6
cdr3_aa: CASGRGQGNSPLHF
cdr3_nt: TGCGCCAGCGGAAGAGGACAGGGAAATTCACCCCTCCACTTT

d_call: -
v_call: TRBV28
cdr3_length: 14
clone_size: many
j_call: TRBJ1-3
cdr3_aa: CASSLAGAGNTIYF
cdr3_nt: TGTGCCAGCAGTTTAGCGGGGGCTGGAAACACCATATATTTT

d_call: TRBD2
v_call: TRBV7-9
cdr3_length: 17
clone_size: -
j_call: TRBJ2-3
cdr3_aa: CASSPWRGGLGTDTQYF
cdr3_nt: TGTGCCAGCAGCCCATGGCGGGGGGGCCTTGGCACAGATACGCAGTATTTT

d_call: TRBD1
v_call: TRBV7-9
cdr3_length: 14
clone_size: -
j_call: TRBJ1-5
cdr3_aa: CASSLSTGNQPQHF
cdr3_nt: TGTGCCAGCAGCTTATCGACAGGGAACCAGCCCCAGCATTTT

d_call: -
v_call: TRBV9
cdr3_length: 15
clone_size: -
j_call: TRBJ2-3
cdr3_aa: CASSVGGGGTDTQYF
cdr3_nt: TGTGCCAGCAGCGTAGGAGGGGGAGGCACAGATACGCAGTATTTT

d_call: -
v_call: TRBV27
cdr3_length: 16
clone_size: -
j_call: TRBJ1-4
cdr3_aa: CASSNQPGSSHEKLFF
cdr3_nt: TGTGCCAGCAGTAATCAACCGGGGTCTTCCCATGAAAAACTGTTTTTT

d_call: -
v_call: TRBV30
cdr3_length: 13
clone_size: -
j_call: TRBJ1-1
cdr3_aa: CAYGPLMNTEAFF
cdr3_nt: TGTGCCTACGGACCGTTAATGAACACTGAAGCTTTCTTT

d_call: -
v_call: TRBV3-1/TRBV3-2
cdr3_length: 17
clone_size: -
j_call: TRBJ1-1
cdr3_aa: CASSQWSGRGMNTEAFF
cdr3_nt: TGTGCCAGCAGCCAGTGGTCAGGGAGGGGGATGAACACTGAAGCTTTCTTT

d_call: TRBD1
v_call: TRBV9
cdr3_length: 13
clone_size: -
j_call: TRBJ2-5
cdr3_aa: CASSIDRDETQYF
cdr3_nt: TGTGCCAGCAGCATCGACAGGGACGAGACCCAGTACTTC